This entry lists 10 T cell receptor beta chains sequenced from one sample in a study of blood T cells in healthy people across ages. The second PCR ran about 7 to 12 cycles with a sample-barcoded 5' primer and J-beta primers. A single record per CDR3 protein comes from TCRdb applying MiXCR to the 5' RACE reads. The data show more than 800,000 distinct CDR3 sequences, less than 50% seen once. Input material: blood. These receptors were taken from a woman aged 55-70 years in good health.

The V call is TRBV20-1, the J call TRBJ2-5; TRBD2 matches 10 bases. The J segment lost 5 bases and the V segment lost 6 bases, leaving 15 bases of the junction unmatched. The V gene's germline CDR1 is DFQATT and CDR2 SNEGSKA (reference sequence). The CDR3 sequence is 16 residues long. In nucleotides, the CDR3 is TGCAGTGCAAGCCAGGTACTAGCGGGATCATATGAGACCCAGTACTTC. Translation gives CSASQVLAGSYETQYF.

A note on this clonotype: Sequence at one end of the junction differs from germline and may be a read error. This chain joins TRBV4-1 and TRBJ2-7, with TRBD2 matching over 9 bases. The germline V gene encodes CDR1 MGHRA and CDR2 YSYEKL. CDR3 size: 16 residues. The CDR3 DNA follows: TGCACCAGCAGCCTCGATGGGCGGGAGGGCCAAGGTGAGCAGTACTTC. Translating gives CTSSLDGREGQGEQYF.

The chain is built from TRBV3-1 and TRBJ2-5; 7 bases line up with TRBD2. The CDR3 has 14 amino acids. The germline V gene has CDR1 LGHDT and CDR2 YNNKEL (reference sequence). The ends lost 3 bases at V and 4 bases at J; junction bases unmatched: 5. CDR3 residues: CASSHYGRPETQYF. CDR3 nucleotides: TGTGCCAGCAGCCATTACGGGAGGCCAGAGACCCAGTACTTC.

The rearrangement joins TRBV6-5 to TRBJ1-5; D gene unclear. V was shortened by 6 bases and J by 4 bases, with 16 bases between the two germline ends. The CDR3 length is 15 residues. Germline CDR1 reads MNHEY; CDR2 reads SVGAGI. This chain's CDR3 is CASSRTGGRNQPQHF. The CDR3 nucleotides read TGTGCCAGCAGCAGAACGGGCGGTCGAAATCAGCCCCAGCATTTT.

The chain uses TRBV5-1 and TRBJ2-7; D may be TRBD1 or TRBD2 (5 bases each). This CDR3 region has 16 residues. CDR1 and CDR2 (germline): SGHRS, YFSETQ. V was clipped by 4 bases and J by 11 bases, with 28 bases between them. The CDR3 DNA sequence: TGCGCCAGCAGCCGCGAACCGGGGACGATGGGTATACAAAAGTACTTC. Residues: CASSREPGTMGIQKYF.

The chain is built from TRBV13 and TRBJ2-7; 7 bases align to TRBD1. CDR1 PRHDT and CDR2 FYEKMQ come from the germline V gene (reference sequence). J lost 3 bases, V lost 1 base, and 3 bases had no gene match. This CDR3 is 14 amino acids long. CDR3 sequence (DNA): TGTGCCAGCAGCTTAGACAACAGGGGCTACGAGCAGTACTTC. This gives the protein CASSLDNRGYEQYF.

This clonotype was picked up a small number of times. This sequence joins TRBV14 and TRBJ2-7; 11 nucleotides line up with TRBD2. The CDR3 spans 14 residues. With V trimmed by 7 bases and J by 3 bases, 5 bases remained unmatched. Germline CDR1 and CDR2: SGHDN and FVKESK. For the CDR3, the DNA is TGTGCCAGCATTAGCGGGAGGGACTACTACGAGCAGTACTTC. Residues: CASISGRDYYEQYF. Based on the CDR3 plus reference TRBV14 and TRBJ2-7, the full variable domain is EAGVTQFPSHSVIEKGQTVTLRCDPISGHDNLYWYRRVMGKEIKFLLHFVKESKQDESGMPNNRFLAERTGGTYSTLKVQPAELEDSGVYFCASISGRDYYEQYFGPGTRLTVT.

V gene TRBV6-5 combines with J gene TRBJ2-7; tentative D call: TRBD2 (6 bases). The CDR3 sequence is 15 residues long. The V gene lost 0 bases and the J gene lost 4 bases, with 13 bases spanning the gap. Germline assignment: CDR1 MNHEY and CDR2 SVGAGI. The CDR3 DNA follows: TGTGCCAGCAGTTACTCGACTAGGGTTTGGTACGAGCAGTACTTC. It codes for CASSYSTRVWYEQYF.

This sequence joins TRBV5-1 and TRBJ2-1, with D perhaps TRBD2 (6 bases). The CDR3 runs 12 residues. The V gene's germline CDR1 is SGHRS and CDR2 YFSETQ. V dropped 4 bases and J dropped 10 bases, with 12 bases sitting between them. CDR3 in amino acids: CASSTWGVEQFF. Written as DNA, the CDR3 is TGCGCCAGCAGCACCTGGGGGGTGGAGCAGTTCTTC.

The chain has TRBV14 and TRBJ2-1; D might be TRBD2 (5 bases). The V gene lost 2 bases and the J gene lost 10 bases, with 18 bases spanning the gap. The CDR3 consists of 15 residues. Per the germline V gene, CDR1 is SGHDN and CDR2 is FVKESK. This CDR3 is CASSQYLAVTYEQFF. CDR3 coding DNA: TGTGCCAGCAGCCAATACCTAGCCGTAACCTACGAGCAGTTCTTC. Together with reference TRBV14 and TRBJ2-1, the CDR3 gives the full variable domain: EAGVTQFPSHSVIEKGQTVTLRCDPISGHDNLYWYRRVMGKEIKFLLHFVKESKQDESGMPNNRFLAERTGGTYSTLKVQPAELEDSGVYFCASSQYLAVTYEQFFGPGTRLTVL.